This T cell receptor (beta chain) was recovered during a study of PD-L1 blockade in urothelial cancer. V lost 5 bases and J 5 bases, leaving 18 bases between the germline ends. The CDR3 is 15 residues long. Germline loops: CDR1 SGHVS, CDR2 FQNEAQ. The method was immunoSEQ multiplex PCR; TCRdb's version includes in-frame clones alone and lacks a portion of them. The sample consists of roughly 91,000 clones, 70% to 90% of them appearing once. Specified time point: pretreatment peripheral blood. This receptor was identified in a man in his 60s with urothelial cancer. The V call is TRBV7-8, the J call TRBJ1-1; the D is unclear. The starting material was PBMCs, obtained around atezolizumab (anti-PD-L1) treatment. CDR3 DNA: TGTGCCAGCAGCACGCGACACGGCCCGGGGACTGAAGCTTTCTTT. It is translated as CASSTRHGPGTEAFF.